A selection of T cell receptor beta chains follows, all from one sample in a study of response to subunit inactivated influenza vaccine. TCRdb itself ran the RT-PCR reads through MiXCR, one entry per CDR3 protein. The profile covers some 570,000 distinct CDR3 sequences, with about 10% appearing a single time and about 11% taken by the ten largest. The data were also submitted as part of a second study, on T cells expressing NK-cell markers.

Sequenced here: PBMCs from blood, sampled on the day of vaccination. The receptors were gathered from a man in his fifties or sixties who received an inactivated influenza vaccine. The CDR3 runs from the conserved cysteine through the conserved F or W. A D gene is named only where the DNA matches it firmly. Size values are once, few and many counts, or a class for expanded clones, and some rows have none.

CASSLAGGLAGGNEQFF,TGCGCCAGCAGCTTGGCCGGGGGACTAGCGGGAGGTAATGAGCAGTTCTTC,-,TRBV5-1,TRBD2,TRBJ2-1
CATSDSRQTQETQYF,TGTGCCACCAGTGATTCTAGGCAGACCCAAGAGACCCAGTACTTC,few,TRBV24-1,-,TRBJ2-5
CASSLSGGYSGANDLTF,TGTGCCAGCAGCTTATCGGGTGGTTACTCTGGGGCCAACGACCTGACTTTC,once,TRBV7-9,-,TRBJ2-6
CASSPGGRGGDNEQFF,TGCGCCAGCAGCCCTGGTGGGCGGGGGGGCGACAATGAGCAGTTCTTC,many,TRBV5-1,TRBD2,TRBJ2-1
CSARDRKKGLAGGYNEQFF,TGCAGTGCTAGAGATAGGAAAAAGGGACTAGCGGGAGGGTACAATGAGCAGTTCTTC,many,TRBV20-1,TRBD2,TRBJ2-1
CASRQKRGGLADTQYF,TGTGCCAGCAGACAGAAGCGGGGGGGGCTGGCAGATACGCAGTATTTT,-,TRBV7-8,TRBD2,TRBJ2-3
CASSLARGSPGGSTDTQYF,TGCGCCAGCAGCTTGGCCAGGGGTTCCCCGGGGGGATCCACAGATACGCAGTATTTT,-,TRBV5-1,-,TRBJ2-3
CASSTRQLYGYTF,TGTGCCAGCAGTACCCGACAGCTGTATGGCTACACCTTC,many,TRBV7-2,-,TRBJ1-2
CASSSEGTNLPTGELFF,TGCGCCAGCAGCTCGGAAGGAACAAATCTTCCCACCGGGGAGCTGTTTTTT,-,TRBV5-1,-,TRBJ2-2
CATSRAYPSPSEKLFF,TGTGCCACCAGCAGAGCTTATCCTAGCCCCTCTGAAAAACTGTTTTTT,-,TRBV15,-,TRBJ1-4
CASTPGTGGLGSPLHF,TGTGCCAGCACCCCCGGGACAGGGGGTTTAGGGTCACCCCTCCACTTT,few,TRBV9,TRBD1,TRBJ1-6
CASSLRETNTGELFF,TGTGCCAGCAGCTTACGGGAGACGAACACCGGGGAGCTGTTTTTT,-,TRBV7-9,-,TRBJ2-2
CASSAGLAMNTGELFF,TGTGCCAGCAGCGCGGGACTAGCGATGAACACCGGGGAGCTGTTTTTT,many,TRBV9,TRBD2,TRBJ2-2
CASSFQRDSYEQYF,TGTGCCAGCAGTTTCCAGCGGGACTCCTACGAGCAGTACTTC,few,TRBV27,TRBD2,TRBJ2-7
CASSSIAGGYEQFF,TGTGCCAGCAGTTCCATAGCGGGAGGGTATGAGCAGTTCTTC,few,TRBV27,TRBD2,TRBJ2-1
CASSLAGGRYNEQFF,TGTGCCAGCAGTTTAGCGGGGGGCCGCTACAATGAGCAGTTCTTC,few,TRBV12-3/TRBV12-4,-,TRBJ2-1
CASSHAPGAFGETQYF,TGTGCCAGCAGCCACGCACCAGGGGCGTTCGGAGAGACCCAGTACTTC,-,TRBV14,-,TRBJ2-5
CASSLRSGLASLILREQYF,TGTGCCAGCAGTTTACGGTCGGGGTTAGCGTCTCTCATCCTTCGCGAGCAGTACTTC,-,TRBV28,-,TRBJ2-7
CASSNRTSGANVLTF,TGCGCCAGCAGTAATAGGACCTCTGGGGCCAACGTCCTGACTTTC,-,TRBV5-1,-,TRBJ2-6
CASSSRGVETGELFF,TGTGCCAGCAGTTCTCGGGGGGTCGAAACCGGGGAGCTGTTTTTT,-,TRBV27,TRBD2,TRBJ2-2
CASSHGGLTNEKLFF,TGCGCCAGCAGCCATGGTGGACTTACTAATGAAAAACTGTTTTTT,few,TRBV5-1,-,TRBJ1-4
CASWTPGRIWAQYF,TGTGCCAGCTGGACCCCAGGGAGGATTTGGGCCCAGTACTTC,few,TRBV6-1,-,TRBJ2-5
CASSQDLYPYNEQFF,TGCGCCAGCAGCCAAGATCTTTATCCTTACAATGAGCAGTTCTTC,few,TRBV4-3,-,TRBJ2-1
CASSLAGGINNEQFF,TGCGCCAGCAGCTTGGCAGGGGGAATCAACAATGAGCAGTTCTTC,-,TRBV5-1,TRBD1,TRBJ2-1
CASSVGSNRVAETQYF,TGTGCCAGCAGCGTAGGCTCGAACAGGGTGGCGGAGACCCAGTACTTC,-,TRBV9,-,TRBJ2-5
CASSGQHYGYTF,TGTGCCAGCAGCGGACAGCACTATGGCTACACCTTC,-,TRBV27,-,TRBJ1-2
CASSLDPRIRGTGELFF,TGTGCCAGCAGTTTAGACCCCCGTATTCGGGGGACCGGGGAGCTGTTTTTT,many,TRBV12-3/TRBV12-4,-,TRBJ2-2